This TCR beta chain was profiled in a study of control samples from healthy donors and cancer patients. Looked up from germline, CDR1 is MNHEY and CDR2 is SMNVEV (reference sequence). The CDR3 sequence is 12 residues long. Trimming shortened V by 6 bases and J by 3 bases, and 8 bases separated the two germline ends. Using immunoSEQ multiplex PCR, the repertoire was profiled, and TCRdb retains in-frame clones only, with some absent. The sample has around 20,000 clones, 82% seen once. The sequence was collected from a man older than 75 with head and neck cancer. The specimen sequenced was PBMCs. V and J are TRBV27 and TRBJ1-2; unclear D gene. CDR3 nucleotide sequence: TGTGCCAGCAGGCGAACGGACTATGGCTACACCTTC. Translated: CASRRTDYGYTF.